This T cell receptor beta chain was sequenced in a study of response to subunit inactivated influenza vaccine. From the RT-PCR reads, TCRdb called clonotypes with MiXCR, one entry per CDR3 protein. The sample holds around 850,000 distinct CDR3 sequences; approximately 17% are singletons and the top ten take about 11%. The receptor comes from a man over 45 who received an inactivated influenza vaccine. Specimen: PBMCs from blood, collected 5 days after vaccination.

CDR3 residues: CASSRLGTGGTQYF. DNA for the CDR3: TGTGCCAGCAGCCGCCTCGGGACAGGGGGGACCCAGTACTTC. The V and J genes are TRBV7-9 and TRBJ2-5; TRBD1 matches 11 bases. The J segment lost 7 bases and the V segment lost 5 bases, leaving 6 bases of the junction unmatched. This CDR3 region has 14 residues. Germline CDR1 reads SEHNR; CDR2 reads FQNEAQ (reference sequence).